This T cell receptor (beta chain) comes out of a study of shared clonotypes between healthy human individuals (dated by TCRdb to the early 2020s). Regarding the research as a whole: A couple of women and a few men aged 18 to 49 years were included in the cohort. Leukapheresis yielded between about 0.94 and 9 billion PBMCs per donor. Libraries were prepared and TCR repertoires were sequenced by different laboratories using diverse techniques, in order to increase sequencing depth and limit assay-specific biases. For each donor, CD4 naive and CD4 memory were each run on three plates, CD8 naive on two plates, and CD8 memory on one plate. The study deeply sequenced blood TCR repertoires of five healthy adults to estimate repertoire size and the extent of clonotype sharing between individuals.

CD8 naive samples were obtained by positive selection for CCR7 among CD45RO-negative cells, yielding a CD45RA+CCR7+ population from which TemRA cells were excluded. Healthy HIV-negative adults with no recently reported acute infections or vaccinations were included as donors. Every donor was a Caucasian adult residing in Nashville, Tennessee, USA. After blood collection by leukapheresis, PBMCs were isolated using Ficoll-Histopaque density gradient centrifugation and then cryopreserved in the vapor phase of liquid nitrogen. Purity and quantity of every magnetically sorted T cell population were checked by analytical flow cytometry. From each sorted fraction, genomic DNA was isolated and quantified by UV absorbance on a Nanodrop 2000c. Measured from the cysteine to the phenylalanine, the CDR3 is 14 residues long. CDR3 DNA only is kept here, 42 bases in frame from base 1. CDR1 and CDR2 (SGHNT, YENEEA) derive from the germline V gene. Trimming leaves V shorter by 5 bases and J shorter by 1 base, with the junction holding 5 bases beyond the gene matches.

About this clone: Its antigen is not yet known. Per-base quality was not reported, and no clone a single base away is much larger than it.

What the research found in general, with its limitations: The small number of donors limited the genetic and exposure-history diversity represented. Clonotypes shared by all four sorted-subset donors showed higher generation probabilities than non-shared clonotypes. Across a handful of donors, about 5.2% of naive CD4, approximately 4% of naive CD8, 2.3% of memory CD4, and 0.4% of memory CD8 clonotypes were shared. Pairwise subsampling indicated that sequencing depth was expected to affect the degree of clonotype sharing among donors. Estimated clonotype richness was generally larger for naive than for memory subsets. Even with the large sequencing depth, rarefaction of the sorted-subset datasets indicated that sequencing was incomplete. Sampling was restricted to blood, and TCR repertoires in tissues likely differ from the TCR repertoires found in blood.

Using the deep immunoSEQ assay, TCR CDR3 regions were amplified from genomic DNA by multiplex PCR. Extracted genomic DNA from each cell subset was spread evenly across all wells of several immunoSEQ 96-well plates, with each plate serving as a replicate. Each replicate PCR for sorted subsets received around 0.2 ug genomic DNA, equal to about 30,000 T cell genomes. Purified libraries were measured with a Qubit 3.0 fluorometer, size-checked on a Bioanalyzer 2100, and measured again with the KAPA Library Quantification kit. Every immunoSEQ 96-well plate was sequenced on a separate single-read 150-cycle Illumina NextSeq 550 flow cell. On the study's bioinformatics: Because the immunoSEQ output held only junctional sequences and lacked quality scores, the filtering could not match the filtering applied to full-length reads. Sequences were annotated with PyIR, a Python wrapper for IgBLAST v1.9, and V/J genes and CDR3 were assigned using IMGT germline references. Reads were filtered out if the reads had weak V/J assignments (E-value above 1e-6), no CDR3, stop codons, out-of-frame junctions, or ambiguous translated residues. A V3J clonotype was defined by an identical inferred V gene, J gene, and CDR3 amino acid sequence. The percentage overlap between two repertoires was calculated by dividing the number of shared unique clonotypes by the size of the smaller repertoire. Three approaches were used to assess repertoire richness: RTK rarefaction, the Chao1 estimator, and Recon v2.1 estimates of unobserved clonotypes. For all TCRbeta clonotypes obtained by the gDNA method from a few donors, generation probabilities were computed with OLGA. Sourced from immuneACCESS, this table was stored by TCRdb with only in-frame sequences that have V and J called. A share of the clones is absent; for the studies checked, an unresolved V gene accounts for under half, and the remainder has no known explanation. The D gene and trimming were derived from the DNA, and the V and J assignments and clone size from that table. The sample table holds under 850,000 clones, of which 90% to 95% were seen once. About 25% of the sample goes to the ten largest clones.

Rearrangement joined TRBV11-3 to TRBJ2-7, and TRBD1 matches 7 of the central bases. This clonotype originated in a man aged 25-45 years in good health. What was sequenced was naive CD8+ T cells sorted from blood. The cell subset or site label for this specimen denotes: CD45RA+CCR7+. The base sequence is TGTGCCAGCAGCCACCGGGACAGATCCTACGAGCAGTACTTC. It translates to CASSHRDRSYEQYF.